A single sample gave rise to the 23 T cell receptor beta chains below, sequenced in a study of PD-1 and CTLA-4 blockade in melanoma. Assay: immunoSEQ multiplex PCR; the TCRdb copy retains only in-frame clones and omits some. The sample gives about 28,000 clones, roughly nine tenths of which show up once; roughly 8% is in the top ten. Sequenced material: CD8+ T cells from peripheral blood, taken before anti-PD-1 treatment. The origin of the receptors is a human donor with melanoma.

CDR3 sequence (DNA): TGTGCCAGCAGCTTGGCGGGAGAGGACTACAATGAGCAGTTCTTC. Encoded protein: CASSLAGEDYNEQFF. The chain links TRBV5-4 to TRBJ2-1, with D perhaps TRBD2 (6 bases). CDR1 is SGHNT and CDR2 is YYREEE in the germline V gene (reference sequence). The CDR3 length is 15 residues. Trimming shortened V by 0 bases and J by 3 bases, and 10 bases separated the two germline ends.

CDR3 coding DNA: TGTGCCAGCAGTGAATTCGCAGGGTCTGCAGATACGCAGTATTTT. Translation: CASSEFAGSADTQYF. The J gene is TRBJ2-3, the V gene TRBV2; the D gene is possibly TRBD1 (5 bases). Trimming stripped 2 bases from V and 4 bases from J, with 13 bases between. The CDR3 runs 15 residues. Germline CDR1 SNHLY, CDR2 FYNNEI.

This clone was picked up a small number of times. The gene calls are TRBV27 and TRBJ1-1, with 7 bases lining up with TRBD1. Germline V CDR1 and CDR2: MNHEY, SMNVEV (reference sequence). This CDR3 region has 13 residues. Germline trimming cut 8 bases from V and 2 bases from J; bases unmatched to any gene: 5. The CDR3 loop is CASCDRDNTEAFF. As DNA, the CDR3 is TGTGCCAGCTGTGACAGGGACAACACTGAAGCTTTCTTT.

V usage is TRBV27 and J usage is TRBJ1-5; 7 positions agree with TRBD1. The CDR3 contains 14 residues. Germline CDR1 MNHEY, CDR2 SMNVEV (reference sequence). V trimming: 6 bases; J trimming: 2 bases; junction bases outside the gene matches: 4. As DNA, the CDR3 is TGTGCCAGCAGCCTGACAGGGCGCAATCAGCCCCAGCATTTT. Translating gives CASSLTGRNQPQHF.

The CDR3 nucleotides read TGTGCCAGTAGTATAAAGGCCAATGCCAATCAGCCCCAGCATTTT. Residues: CASSIKANANQPQHF. This chain uses TRBV19 with TRBJ1-5; D is unclear. V was trimmed by 2 bases and J by 3 bases, leaving 11 bases between them. This CDR3 is 15 amino acids long. Per germline, CDR1 LNHDA and CDR2 SQIVND (reference sequence).

The rearrangement links TRBV7-9 to TRBJ2-7; TRBD2 agrees at 7 bases. V gave up 0 bases and J gave up 5 bases; unmatched junction bases: 4. Germline V gene lookup returns CDR1 SEHNR and CDR2 FQNEAQ (reference sequence). CDR3 length: 14 amino acids. CDR3 sequence (DNA): TGTGCCAGCAGCTTAGCGGGAGGGCCCAACGAGCAGTACTTC. This gives the protein CASSLAGGPNEQYF.

This rearrangement joins TRBV5-4 to TRBJ2-1; TRBD1 might be the D (5 bases). Per germline, CDR1 SGHNT and CDR2 YYREEE (reference sequence). This CDR3 has 15 residues. V was clipped by 0 bases and J by 7 bases, with 14 bases between them. CDR3 residues: CASSLGGPPMNEQFF. The DNA for the CDR3 is TGTGCCAGCAGCTTGGGGGGCCCCCCGATGAATGAGCAGTTCTTC.

The chain carries TRBV7-9 and TRBJ1-1; possible D gene TRBD1, 5 bases. Deletions cut 1 base from V and 2 bases from J, with 14 bases between. This CDR3 has 16 residues. Germline values: CDR1 SEHNR, CDR2 FQNEAQ (reference sequence). This CDR3 reads CASSLGVVGPNTEAFF. In DNA, the CDR3 is TGTGCCAGCAGCTTAGGGGTTGTGGGACCCAACACTGAAGCTTTCTTT.

This chain uses TRBV3-1 (or the pseudogene TRBV3-2) with TRBJ2-5, with 10 nucleotides matching TRBD2. The CDR3 loop spans 14 amino acids. CDR1 is LGHDT and CDR2 is YNNKEL in the germline V gene (reference sequence). Trimming at V came to 2 bases and at J to 10 bases, leaving 7 bases not matched to a gene. Here the CDR3 reads CASSQFDSGGIQYF. DNA of the CDR3: TGTGCCAGCAGCCAATTCGATAGCGGGGGGATCCAGTACTTC.

The V gene is TRBV29-1, the J gene TRBJ1-3, with a tentative D call TRBD1 (6 bases). V lost 7 bases and J 4 bases, leaving 14 bases between the germline ends. CDR1 is SQVTM and CDR2 is ANQGSEA in the germline V gene. The CDR3 covers 13 residues. The CDR3 DNA sequence: TGCAGCGGCCTCACAGGGCTCGGAAACACCATATATTTT. This encodes CSGLTGLGNTIYF.

The chain joins TRBV7-2 to TRBJ1-5; a possible D gene is TRBD1 (6 bases). The germline gives CDR1 SGHTA, CDR2 FQGNSA. The CDR3 length is 13 residues. Trimming shortened V by 5 bases and J by 9 bases, and 14 bases separated the two germline ends. The CDR3 nucleotides are TGTGCCAGCAGCACGACAGGAATAGGGCCCCAGCATTTT. It translates to CASSTTGIGPQHF. Full variable domain (outside the CDR3, taken from reference TRBV7-2 and TRBJ1-5): GAGVSQSPSNKVTEKGKDVELRCDPISGHTALYWYRQSLGQGLEFLIYFQGNSAPDKSGLPSDRFSAERTGGSVSTLTIQRTQQEDSAVYLCASSTTGIGPQHFGDGTRLSIL.

This chain connects TRBV2 to TRBJ1-5, with a weak D call TRBD1 (5 bases). The CDR3 contains 14 residues. CDR1 and CDR2 from the germline V gene are SNHLY and FYNNEI. The V gene lost 0 bases and the J gene lost 7 bases, with 10 bases spanning the gap. DNA of the CDR3: TGTGCCAGCAGTGAAGCGATAGGGGTCCAGCCCCAGCATTTT. Translation: CASSEAIGVQPQHF.

This chain links TRBV29-1 with TRBJ2-1; 7 positions agree with TRBD2. Per germline, CDR1 SQVTM and CDR2 ANQGSEA. V lost 3 bases, J lost 3 bases, and 14 bases stayed unmatched. The CDR3 runs to 17 residues. The chain's CDR3 is CSVDGTIQHQDYNEQFF. The DNA for the CDR3 is TGCAGCGTTGATGGGACTATACAGCACCAGGACTACAATGAGCAGTTCTTC.

The count of this clone is one. This rearrangement joins TRBV19 to TRBJ2-2; TRBD2 matches 10 bases. This CDR3 comprises 16 residues. Germline lookup yields CDR1 LNHDA and CDR2 SQIVND (reference sequence). J lost 1 base, V lost 9 bases, and 8 bases had no gene match. CDR3 residues: CASTLTSGLNTGELFF. The DNA of the CDR3 is TGTGCCAGCACCTTGACTAGCGGGCTGAACACCGGGGAGCTGTTTTTT.

The rearrangement uses TRBV24-1 and TRBJ2-5; unclear D gene. The CDR3 length is 14 residues. Per the germline V gene, CDR1 is KGHDR and CDR2 is SFDVKD. Deletions cut 0 bases from V and 3 bases from J, with 7 bases between. CDR3 sequence (DNA): TGTGCCACCAGTGATTTGAGTAATAAAGAGACCCAGTACTTC. It is translated as CATSDLSNKETQYF.

This sequence joins TRBV27 and TRBJ2-2; TRBD1 or TRBD2 may be the D gene (6 bases each). CDR1 is MNHEY and CDR2 is SMNVEV in the germline V gene (reference sequence). This CDR3 is built from 17 residues. V dropped 4 bases and J dropped 4 bases, with 19 bases sitting between them. The CDR3 is CASSWDLNREATGELFF. CDR3 nucleotides: TGTGCCAGCAGTTGGGATCTGAACAGGGAGGCCACCGGGGAGCTGTTTTTT.

V usage is TRBV15 and J usage is TRBJ1-4, with D maybe TRBD1 (6 bases). CDR1 and CDR2 (germline): LNHNV, YYDKDF (reference sequence). V was pared by 0 bases and J by 11 bases, with 10 bases between. This CDR3 is 13 amino acids long. The CDR3 region is CATSREADSKLFF. The DNA of the CDR3 is TGTGCCACCAGCAGAGAAGCGGACAGTAAACTGTTTTTT.

This clone appeared once. The chain couples TRBV7-9 to TRBJ2-7; D not resolved. Trimming took 5 bases from V and 7 from J, leaving 12 bases between them. The CDR3 runs to 12 residues. Germline lookup yields CDR1 SEHNR and CDR2 FQNEAQ (reference sequence). Written as DNA, the CDR3 is TGTGCCAGCAGCATGGGGTCCGGGGAGCAGTACTTC. Translating gives CASSMGSGEQYF. Drawing the rest from reference TRBV7-9 and TRBJ2-7, the complete variable domain is DTGVSQNPRHKITKRGQNVTFRCDPISEHNRLYWYRQTLGQGPEFLTYFQNEAQLEKSRLLSDRFSAERPKGSFSTLEIQRTEQGDSAMYLCASSMGSGEQYFGPGTRLTVT.

This chain links TRBV5-1 with TRBJ1-2; D might be TRBD1 (5 bases). The CDR3 consists of 13 residues. The germline gives CDR1 SGHRS, CDR2 YFSETQ. V lost 2 bases to trimming and J lost 8 bases, with 13 bases between them. The CDR3 sequence: CASSLGEGRGYTF. The CDR3 coding sequence is TGCGCCAGCAGCTTAGGGGAAGGGCGAGGCTACACCTTC. Full variable domain (outside the CDR3, taken from reference TRBV5-1 and TRBJ1-2): KAGVTQTPRYLIKTRGQQVTLSCSPISGHRSVSWYQQTPGQGLQFLFEYFSETQRNKGNFPGRFSGRQFSNSRSEMNVSTLELGDSALYLCASSLGEGRGYTFGSGTRLTVV.

This clone came up once. The rearrangement uses TRBV10-1 and TRBJ2-5; 9 bases match TRBD1. With 6 bases clipped from V and 5 bases from J, the junction kept 13 bases outside the gene matches. CDR1 WNHNN and CDR2 SYGVQD come from the germline V gene (reference sequence). The CDR3 has 16 residues. The CDR3: CASRMGSGTGRETQYF. The CDR3 DNA follows: TGCGCCAGCAGGATGGGAAGCGGGACAGGGAGGGAGACCCAGTACTTC.

The CDR3 spells CATSDRDRTYEQYF. The CDR3 DNA sequence: TGTGCCACCAGTGATAGAGACCGAACCTACGAGCAGTACTTC. The chain carries TRBV24-1 and TRBJ2-7; D call uncertain. CDR1 KGHDR and CDR2 SFDVKD come from the germline V gene. CDR3 size: 14 residues. V was trimmed by 3 bases and J by 2 bases, leaving 10 bases between them.

The rearrangement links TRBV28 to TRBJ1-1, with D tentatively TRBD1 (6 bases). Germline CDR1 and CDR2: MDHEN and SYDVKM. Trimming removed 9 bases at V and 0 bases at J, with 14 bases between. This CDR3 comprises 14 residues. The CDR3 bases are TGTGCCAGTTACAAACAGGGTATGAACACTGAAGCTTTCTTT. Its translation: CASYKQGMNTEAFF. Variable domain in full (rest from reference TRBV28 and TRBJ1-1): DVKVTQSSRYLVKRTGEKVFLECVQDMDHENMFWYRQDPGLGLRLIYFSYDVKMKEKGDIPEGYSVSREKKERFSLILESASTNQTSMYLCASYKQGMNTEAFFGQGTRLTVV.

This sequence joins TRBV24-1 and TRBJ2-7; weak D call: TRBD2 (5 bases). The CDR3 totals 13 residues. Germline-derived CDR1 and CDR2 are KGHDR and SFDVKD. Trimming took off 5 bases at V and 3 bases at J, with 10 bases between the two ends. The CDR3 protein is CATSAEGDYEQYF. CDR3 coding DNA: TGTGCCACCAGTGCCGAGGGAGACTACGAGCAGTACTTC.